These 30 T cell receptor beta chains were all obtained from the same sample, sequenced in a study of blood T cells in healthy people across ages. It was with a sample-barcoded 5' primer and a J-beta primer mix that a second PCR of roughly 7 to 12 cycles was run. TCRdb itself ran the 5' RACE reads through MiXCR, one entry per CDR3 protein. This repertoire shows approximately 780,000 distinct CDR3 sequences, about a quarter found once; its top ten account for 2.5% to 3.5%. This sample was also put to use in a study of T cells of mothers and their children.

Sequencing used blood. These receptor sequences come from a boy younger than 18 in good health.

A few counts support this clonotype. CDR3 residues: CASGSPPQYF. CDR3 in DNA: TGTGCTAGTGGTTCCCCCCCCCAGTACTTC. The chain carries TRBV12-5 and TRBJ2-7; the D is unclear. Germline-derived CDR1 and CDR2 are LGHNT and FRNRAP. The CDR3 spans 10 residues. Trimming took off 4 bases at V and 10 bases at J, with 8 bases between the two ends. The whole variable domain, remainder taken from reference TRBV12-5 and TRBJ2-7, is DARVTQTPRHKVTEMGQEVTMRCQPILGHNTVFWYRQTMMQGLELLAYFRNRAPLDDSGMPKDRFSAEMPDATLATLKIQPSEPRDSAVYFCASGSPPQYFGPGTRLTVT.

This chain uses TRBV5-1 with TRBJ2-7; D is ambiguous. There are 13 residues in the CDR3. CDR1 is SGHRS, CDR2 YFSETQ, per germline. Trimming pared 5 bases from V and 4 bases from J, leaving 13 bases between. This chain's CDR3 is CASRYEPHYEQYF. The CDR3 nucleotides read TGCGCCAGCAGATATGAACCGCATTACGAGCAGTACTTC.

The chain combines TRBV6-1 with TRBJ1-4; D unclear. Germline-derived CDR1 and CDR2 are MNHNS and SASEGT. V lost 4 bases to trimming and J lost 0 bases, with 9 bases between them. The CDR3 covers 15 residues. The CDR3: CASSGSFATNEKLFF. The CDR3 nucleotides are TGTGCCAGCAGTGGCAGCTTTGCAACTAATGAAAAACTGTTTTTT.

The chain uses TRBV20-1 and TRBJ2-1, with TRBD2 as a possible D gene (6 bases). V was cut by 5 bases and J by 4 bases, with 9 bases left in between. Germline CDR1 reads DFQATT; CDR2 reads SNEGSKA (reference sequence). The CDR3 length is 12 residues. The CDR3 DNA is TGCAGTGCTGTCGGGACTTACAATGAGCAGTTCTTC. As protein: CSAVGTYNEQFF.

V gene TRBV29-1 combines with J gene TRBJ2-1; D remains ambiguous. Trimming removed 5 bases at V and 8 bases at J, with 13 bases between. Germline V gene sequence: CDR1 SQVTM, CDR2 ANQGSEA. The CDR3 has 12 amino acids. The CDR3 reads CSVQTPSDEQFF. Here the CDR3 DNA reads TGCAGCGTTCAGACCCCGAGCGATGAGCAGTTCTTC.

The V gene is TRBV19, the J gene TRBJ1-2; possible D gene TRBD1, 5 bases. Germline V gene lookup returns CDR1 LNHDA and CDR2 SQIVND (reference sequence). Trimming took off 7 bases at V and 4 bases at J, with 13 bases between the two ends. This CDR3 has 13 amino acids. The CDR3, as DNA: TGTGCCAGTAACAACGGACAAGCCTATGGCTACACCTTC. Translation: CASNNGQAYGYTF.

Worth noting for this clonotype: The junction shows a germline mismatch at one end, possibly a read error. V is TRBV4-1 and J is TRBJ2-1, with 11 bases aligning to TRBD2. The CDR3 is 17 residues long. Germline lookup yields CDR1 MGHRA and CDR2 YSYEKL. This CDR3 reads CASSQVLAGVSYNEQFF. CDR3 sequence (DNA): TGCGCCAGCAGCCAGGTACTAGCGGGGGTCTCCTACAACGAGCAGTTCTTC.

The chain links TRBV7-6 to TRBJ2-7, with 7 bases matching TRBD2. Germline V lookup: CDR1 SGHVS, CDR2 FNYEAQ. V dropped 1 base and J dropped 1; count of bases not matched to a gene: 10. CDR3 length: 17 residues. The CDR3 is CASSLGTKGRGSYEQYF. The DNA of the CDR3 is TGTGCCAGCAGCTTAGGGACGAAGGGGAGGGGTTCCTACGAGCAGTACTTC.

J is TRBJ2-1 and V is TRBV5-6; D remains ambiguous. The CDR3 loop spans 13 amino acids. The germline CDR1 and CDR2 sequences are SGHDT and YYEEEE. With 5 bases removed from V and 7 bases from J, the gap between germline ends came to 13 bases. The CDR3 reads CASRRQRVNEQFF. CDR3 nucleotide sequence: TGTGCCAGCAGACGGCAAAGGGTGAATGAGCAGTTCTTC.

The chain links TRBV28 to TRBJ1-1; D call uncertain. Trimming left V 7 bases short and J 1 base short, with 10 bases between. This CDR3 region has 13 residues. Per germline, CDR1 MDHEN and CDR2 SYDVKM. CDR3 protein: CASNQRPNTEAFF. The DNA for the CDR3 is TGTGCCAGCAACCAGAGGCCGAACACTGAAGCTTTCTTT.

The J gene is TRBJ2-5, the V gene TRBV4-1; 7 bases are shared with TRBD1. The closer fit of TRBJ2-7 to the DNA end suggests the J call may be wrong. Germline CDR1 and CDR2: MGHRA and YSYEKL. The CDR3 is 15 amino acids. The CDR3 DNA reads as TGCGCCAGCAGCCAGTTGACAGGGCGCTCCTACGAGCAGTACTTC. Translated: CASSQLTGRSYEQYF.

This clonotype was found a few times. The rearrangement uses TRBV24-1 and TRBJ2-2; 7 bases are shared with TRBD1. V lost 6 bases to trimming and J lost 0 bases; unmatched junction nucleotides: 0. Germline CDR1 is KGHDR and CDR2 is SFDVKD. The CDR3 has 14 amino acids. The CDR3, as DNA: TGTGCCACCAGTCAGGGGGCGAACACCGGGGAGCTGTTTTTT. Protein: CATSQGANTGELFF.

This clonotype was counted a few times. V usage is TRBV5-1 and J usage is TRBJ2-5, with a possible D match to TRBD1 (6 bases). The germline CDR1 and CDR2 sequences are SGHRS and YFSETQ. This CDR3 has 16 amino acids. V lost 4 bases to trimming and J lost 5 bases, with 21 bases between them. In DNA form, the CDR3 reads TGCGCCAGCAGCCTGCAACAGGGTCAGATGAGGGAGACCCAGTACTTC. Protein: CASSLQQGQMRETQYF.

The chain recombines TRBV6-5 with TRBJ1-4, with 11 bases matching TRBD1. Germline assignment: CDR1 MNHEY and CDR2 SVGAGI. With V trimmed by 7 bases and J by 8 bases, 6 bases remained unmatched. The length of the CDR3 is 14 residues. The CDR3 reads CASMRDRGDEKLFF. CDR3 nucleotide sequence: TGTGCCAGCATGAGGGACAGGGGGGACGAAAAACTGTTTTTT.

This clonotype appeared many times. In DNA, the CDR3 is TGTGCCAGCAGTCCGGGGACTAGCGGGACCCTACAAGAGACCCAGTACTTC. Translated: CASSPGTSGTLQETQYF. The chain employs TRBV12-3 or TRBV12-4 and TRBJ2-5, with TRBD2 identical over 13 bases. With 5 bases clipped from V and 2 bases from J, the junction kept 8 bases outside the gene matches. The CDR3 extends over 17 amino acids.

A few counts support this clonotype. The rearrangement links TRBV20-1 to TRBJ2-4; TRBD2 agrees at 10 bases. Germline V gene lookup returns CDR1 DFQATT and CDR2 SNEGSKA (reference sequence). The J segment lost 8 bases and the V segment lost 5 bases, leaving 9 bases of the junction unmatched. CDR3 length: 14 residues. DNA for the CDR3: TGCAGTGCTCCTGGGACTAGCGAGGAGGACATTCAGTACTTC. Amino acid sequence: CSAPGTSEEDIQYF.

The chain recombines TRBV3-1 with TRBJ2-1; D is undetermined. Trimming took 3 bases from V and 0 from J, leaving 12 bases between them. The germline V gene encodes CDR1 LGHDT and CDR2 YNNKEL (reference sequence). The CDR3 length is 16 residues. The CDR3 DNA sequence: TGTGCCAGCAGCCATCCCCGACGGAGCTCCTACAATGAGCAGTTCTTC. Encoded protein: CASSHPRRSSYNEQFF.

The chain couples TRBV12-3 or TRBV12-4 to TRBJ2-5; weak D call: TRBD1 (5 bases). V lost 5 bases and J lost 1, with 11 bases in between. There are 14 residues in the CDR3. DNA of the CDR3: TGTGCCAGCAGTCGAAATCAGGGCCAAGAGACCCAGTACTTC. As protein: CASSRNQGQETQYF.

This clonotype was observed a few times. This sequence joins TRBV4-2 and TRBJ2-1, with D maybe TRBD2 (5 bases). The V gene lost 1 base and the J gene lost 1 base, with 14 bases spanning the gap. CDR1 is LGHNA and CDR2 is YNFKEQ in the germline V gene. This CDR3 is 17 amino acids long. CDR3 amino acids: CASSQVLAEVSYNEQFF. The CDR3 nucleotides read TGTGCCAGCAGCCAAGTTCTGGCGGAGGTGTCCTACAATGAGCAGTTCTTC.

CDR3 nucleotides: TGTGCCAGCGCGCGGGCTGCCTACGAGCAGTACTTC. This encodes CASARAAYEQYF. V and J are TRBV6-6 and TRBJ2-7; a weak D match, TRBD2 (5 bases). Per the germline V gene, CDR1 is MNHNY and CDR2 is SVGAGI (reference sequence). Trimming pared 8 bases from V and 2 bases from J, leaving 10 bases between. The CDR3 covers 12 residues.

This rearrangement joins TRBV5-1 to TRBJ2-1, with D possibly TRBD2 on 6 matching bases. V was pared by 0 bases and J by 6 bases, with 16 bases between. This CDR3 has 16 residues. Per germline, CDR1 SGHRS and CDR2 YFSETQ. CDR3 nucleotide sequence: TGCGCCAGCAGCTTGGCCGACACTAGCATATGCAATGAGCAGTTCTTC. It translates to CASSLADTSICNEQFF.

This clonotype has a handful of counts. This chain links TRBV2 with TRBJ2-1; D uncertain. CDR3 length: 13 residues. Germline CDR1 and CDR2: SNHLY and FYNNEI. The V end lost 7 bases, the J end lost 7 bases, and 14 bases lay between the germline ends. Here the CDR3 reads CASTLLLGNEQFF. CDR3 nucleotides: TGTGCCAGCACTTTGTTATTGGGGAATGAGCAGTTCTTC.

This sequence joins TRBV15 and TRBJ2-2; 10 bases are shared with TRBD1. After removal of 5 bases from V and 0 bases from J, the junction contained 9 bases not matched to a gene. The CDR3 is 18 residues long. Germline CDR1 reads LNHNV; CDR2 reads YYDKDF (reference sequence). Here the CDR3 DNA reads TGTGCCACCAGCGGGGCAGTGGGACAGGGGTCGAACACCGGGGAGCTGTTTTTT. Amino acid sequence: CATSGAVGQGSNTGELFF.

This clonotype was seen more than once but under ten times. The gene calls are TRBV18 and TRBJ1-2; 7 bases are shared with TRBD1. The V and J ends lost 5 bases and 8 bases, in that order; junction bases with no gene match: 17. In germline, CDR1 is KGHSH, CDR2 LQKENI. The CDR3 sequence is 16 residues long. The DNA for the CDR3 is TGTGCCAGCTCATTTGACAGGGTCTCAGATTCGCTCGGCTACACCTTC. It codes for CASSFDRVSDSLGYTF.

The CDR3 loop is CASSYGPSRQFF. The CDR3 nucleotides are TGTGCCAGCAGCTACGGACCCAGCCGACAGTTCTTC. This chain connects TRBV9 to TRBJ2-1, with D unclear. V gave up 4 bases and J gave up 13 bases, with 15 bases separating them. The CDR3 contains 12 residues. Per germline, CDR1 SGDLS and CDR2 YYNGEE.

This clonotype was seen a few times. CDR3 protein: CASSRDFSSYEQYF. In DNA form, the CDR3 reads TGCGCCAGCAGCCGGGACTTTAGCTCCTACGAGCAGTACTTC. The chain uses TRBV5-1 and TRBJ2-7; a weak D match, TRBD2 (6 bases). CDR1 is SGHRS, CDR2 YFSETQ, per germline. Trimming removed 4 bases at V and 0 bases at J, with 11 bases between. The CDR3 has 14 amino acids.

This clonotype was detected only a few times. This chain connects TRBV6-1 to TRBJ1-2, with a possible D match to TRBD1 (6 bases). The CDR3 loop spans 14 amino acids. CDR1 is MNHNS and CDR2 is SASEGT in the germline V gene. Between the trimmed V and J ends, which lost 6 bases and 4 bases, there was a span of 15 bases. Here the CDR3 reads CASRGATTFYGYTF. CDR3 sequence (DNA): TGTGCCAGCAGGGGGGCCACAACCTTCTATGGCTACACCTTC.

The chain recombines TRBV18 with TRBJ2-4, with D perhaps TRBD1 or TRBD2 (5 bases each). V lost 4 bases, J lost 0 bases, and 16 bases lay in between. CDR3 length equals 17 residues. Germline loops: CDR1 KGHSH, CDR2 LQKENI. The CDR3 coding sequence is TGTGCCAGCTCACGACCGGGGACGGTGTTAGCCAAAAACATTCAGTACTTC. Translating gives CASSRPGTVLAKNIQYF.

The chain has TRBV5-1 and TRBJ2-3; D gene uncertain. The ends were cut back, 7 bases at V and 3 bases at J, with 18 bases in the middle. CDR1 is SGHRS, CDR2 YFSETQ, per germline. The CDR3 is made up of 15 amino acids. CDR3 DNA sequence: TGCGCCAGCGCCCCCTCGGACCCCAGGACAGATACGCAGTATTTT. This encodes CASAPSDPRTDTQYF.

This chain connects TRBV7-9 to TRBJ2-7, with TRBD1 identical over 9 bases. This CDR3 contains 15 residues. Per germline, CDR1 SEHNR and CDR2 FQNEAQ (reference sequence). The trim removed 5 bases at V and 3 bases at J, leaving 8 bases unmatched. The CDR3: CASSHGQGRFYEQYF. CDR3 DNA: TGTGCCAGCAGCCATGGACAGGGGCGATTCTACGAGCAGTACTTC.